The present T cell receptor (beta chain) was sequenced within a study of blood T cell repertoires in COVID-19. Study-wide background: Material from acute and convalescent COVID-19 was sourced from the United States, Italy and Spain. The analysed material was cDNA or gDNA that came from T cells, B-cell-depleted T cells, or PBMCs.

As handled by the study authors: Amplification of reference gene primers was used by the study to estimate nucleated cell counts. The data were produced by immunoSEQ multiplex PCR, yet TCRdb's version contains in-frame clones alone and is incomplete. The V and J calls and clone size are taken from that table; D and trimming were inferred from the DNA. The sample comprises fewer than 150,000 clones, more than 70% of which are singletons, and 9.5% to 15% rests with the top ten. This CDR3 has 16 residues. Germline assignment: CDR1 MGHRA and CDR2 YSYEKL. V dropped 1 base and J dropped 4; count of bases not matched to a gene: 2.

The receptor was isolated from a woman aged 30 to 39 who had recovered from COVID-19. Sequenced: peripheral blood. The chain combines TRBV4-1 with TRBJ2-4, with 12 nucleotides matching TRBD2. CDR3 coding DNA: TGCGCCAGCAGCCAAGGGACTAGCGGGGCAAAAAACATTCAGTACTTC. Encoded protein: CASSQGTSGAKNIQYF.